This note documents a single TCR beta chain sequence. Measured with immunoSEQ multiplex PCR; TCRdb has only the in-frame clones, and not every one. The sample includes approximately 390,000 clones, 87% of them seen just once. This sample was included in a study of blood T cell repertoires in COVID-19. The CDR3 spans 14 residues. CDR1 MNHEY and CDR2 SVGAGI come from the germline V gene. V was trimmed by 0 bases and J by 6 bases, leaving 11 bases between them. This clonotype originated in a woman aged 60-75 years with COVID-19, enrolled during active disease. The rearrangement uses TRBV6-5 and TRBJ1-1; tentative D call: TRBD1 (6 bases). Sequenced: peripheral blood. The CDR3 nucleotides read TGTGCCAGCAGTTACTCGAACAGGGCCGCTGAAGCTTTCTTT. Its protein is CASSYSNRAAEAFF.